This TCR beta chain was sequenced for a study of blood T cell repertoires in COVID-19. Study details: Samples representing acute and convalescent COVID-19 were sourced from the United States, Italy and Spain. The cDNA or gDNA used as material had been derived from T cells, B-cell-depleted T cells, or PBMCs.

The V end was cut by 8 bases, the J end by 6 bases, with 8 bases between. Per the germline V gene, CDR1 is SNHLY and CDR2 is FYNNEI. The CDR3 sequence is 11 residues long. TCRdb keeps only in-frame clones here, not all; method: immunoSEQ multiplex PCR. The table has about 170,000 clones, approximately 86% seen once. The clonotype originates from an elderly woman in a cohort sampled during active or convalescent COVID-19. Sequenced: peripheral blood. The chain is built from TRBV2 and TRBJ2-1; D remains ambiguous. The CDR3 DNA reads TGTGCCAGCGCGGCTTTCAATGAGCAGTTCTTC. Encoded protein: CASAAFNEQFF.